Shown below are 29 T cell receptor beta chains from a single sample sequenced in a study of monozygotic twins with inflammatory bowel disease (dated by TCRdb to between 2018 and 2021). Library preparation employed 5' RACE. For sequencing, an Illumina HiSeq 2500 was employed. One entry per CDR3 protein sequence results from the TCRdb reprocessing of the reads, with DNA left out. This sample's table contains some 400,000 distinct CDR3 sequences. The ten top clones hold more than 2% of the sample. Sequenced material: blood. Every receptor here comes from a human donor with ulcerative colitis or Crohn's disease, or a healthy co-twin of an affected twin (not recorded which).

V usage is TRBV19 and J usage is TRBJ2-7; TCRdb indicates TRBD1, and absent DNA this call remains unverified. Germline assignment: CDR1 LNHDA and CDR2 SQIVND (reference sequence). CDR3 length: 13 amino acids. CDR3 in amino acids: CASSRGNSYEQYF.

The chain links TRBV7-2 to TRBJ1-2; as DNA is missing, the TRBD1 call by TCRdb cannot be tested. There are 15 residues in the CDR3. Germline V gene data show CDR1 as SGHTA and CDR2 as FQGNSA. The CDR3 is CASSLEQGRAYGYTF.

CDR3 sequence reads: CASSLEGTGMNTEAFF. V and J are TRBV5-1 and TRBJ1-1; TCRdb calls TRBD1, which cannot be checked without DNA. CDR3 length: 16 amino acids. The germline V gene encodes CDR1 SGHRS and CDR2 YFSETQ.

V and J are TRBV20-1 and TRBJ2-3; TCRdb selects TRBD1, and the lack of DNA leaves this call unchecked. Germline CDR1 and CDR2: DFQATT and SNEGSKA (reference sequence). The CDR3 is made up of 14 amino acids. This CDR3 reads CSARVGNEGDTQYF.

This chain joins TRBV20-1 and TRBJ1-4; TCRdb picks TRBD1, but there is no DNA to check that call. CDR3 length: 15 residues. Germline V gene lookup returns CDR1 DFQATT and CDR2 SNEGSKA (reference sequence). The CDR3 loop is CSAIGQGATNEKLFF.

The J gene is TRBJ2-5, the V gene TRBV28; TCRdb selects TRBD1, and the lack of DNA leaves this call unchecked. The CDR3 runs to 15 residues. Germline V lookup: CDR1 MDHEN, CDR2 SYDVKM. CDR3 protein: CASSLSGARQETQYF.

The chain has TRBV29-1 and TRBJ2-7; TCRdb picks TRBD1, but there is no DNA to check that call. This CDR3 spans 13 amino acids. CDR1 is SQVTM and CDR2 is ANQGSEA in the germline V gene. The CDR3 sequence: CSVEDGTAYEQYF.

CDR3: CASSPLGAGARGDEQFF. The chain joins TRBV12-3 or TRBV12-4 to TRBJ2-1; TCRdb names TRBD1, which stays unverified in the absence of DNA. This CDR3 has 17 amino acids.

The rearrangement uses TRBV5-1 and TRBJ2-2. Germline CDR1 is SGHRS and CDR2 is YFSETQ. The CDR3 loop spans 13 amino acids. The CDR3 here is CASSLVGTGELFF.

The V call is TRBV7-9, the J call TRBJ2-7; checking the TCRdb D call of TRBD1 is not possible without DNA. CDR1 SEHNR and CDR2 FQNEAQ come from the germline V gene (reference sequence). The CDR3 spans 13 residues. Here the CDR3 reads CASSHRGGYEQYF.

This sequence joins TRBV5-1 and TRBJ2-7; TCRdb proposes TRBD2, but this gene call is untestable without DNA. This CDR3 is built from 15 residues. The germline V gene has CDR1 SGHRS and CDR2 YFSETQ. This CDR3 reads CASSTWTALGYEQYF.

The chain employs TRBV7-2 and TRBJ1-1; TCRdb returns TRBD1, unconfirmable since there is no DNA. Germline CDR1 and CDR2: SGHTA and FQGNSA. The CDR3 covers 13 residues. CDR3 amino acids: CASSSLDRVEAFF. The variable domain in full, with the rest retrieved from reference TRBV7-2 and TRBJ1-1, is GAGVSQSPSNKVTEKGKDVELRCDPISGHTALYWYRQSLGQGLEFLIYFQGNSAPDKSGLPSDRFSAERTGGSVSTLTIQRTQQEDSAVYLCASSSLDRVEAFFGQGTRLTVV.

The V and J genes are TRBV9 and TRBJ1-3; TCRdb's D call, TRBD1, is unchecked because there is no DNA. Germline V gene sequence: CDR1 SGDLS, CDR2 YYNGEE. The CDR3 has 15 amino acids. This CDR3 reads CASSGGTVSGNTIYF.

The chain is built from TRBV7-2 and TRBJ1-1; TCRdb outputs TRBD1, but without DNA this stays unchecked. The CDR3 loop spans 16 amino acids. CDR1 and CDR2 from the germline V gene are SGHTA and FQGNSA. CDR3 sequence reads: CASSFRDRDYGTEAFF. Together with reference TRBV7-2 and TRBJ1-1, the CDR3 gives the full variable domain: GAGVSQSPSNKVTEKGKDVELRCDPISGHTALYWYRQSLGQGLEFLIYFQGNSAPDKSGLPSDRFSAERTGGSVSTLTIQRTQQEDSAVYLCASSFRDRDYGTEAFFGQGTRLTVV.

The chain uses TRBV11-2 and TRBJ2-3; the D gene TCRdb calls, TRBD2, cannot be checked with no DNA. Germline values: CDR1 SGHAT, CDR2 FQNNGV. This CDR3 comprises 14 residues. The CDR3 is CASSHGLAGYTQYF.

This rearrangement joins TRBV6-6 to TRBJ2-5. Germline CDR1 reads MNHNY; CDR2 reads SVGAGI (reference sequence). This CDR3 has 14 residues. The CDR3 protein is CASSYVTPQETQYF.

The chain joins TRBV7-8 to TRBJ2-7. The CDR3 extends over 14 amino acids. CDR1 is SGHVS, CDR2 FQNEAQ, per germline. The CDR3 sequence: CASSLVLVKGEQYF.

The V and J genes are TRBV20-1 and TRBJ1-2. This CDR3 contains 17 residues. Germline CDR1 reads DFQATT; CDR2 reads SNEGSKA (reference sequence). Here the CDR3 reads CSARPPPKEGPQRGYTF.

The J gene is TRBJ2-1, the V gene TRBV5-1; absent DNA, TCRdb's TRBD1 call cannot be checked. CDR1 is SGHRS and CDR2 is YFSETQ in the germline V gene. This CDR3 is 14 amino acids long. The CDR3 protein is CASSLGTAYNEQFF.

CDR3 region: CASSQEHGTYEQYF. This chain links TRBV3-1 with TRBJ2-7. The CDR3 is 14 amino acids. Germline V lookup: CDR1 LGHDT, CDR2 YNNKEL (reference sequence).

The V and J genes are TRBV28 and TRBJ2-3. The length of the CDR3 is 12 residues. Germline V CDR1 and CDR2: MDHEN, SYDVKM. CDR3 protein: CASRENTDTQYF.

V and J are TRBV7-9 and TRBJ1-1; TCRdb lists TRBD1, though no DNA is available to test this call. Germline assignment: CDR1 SEHNR and CDR2 FQNEAQ (reference sequence). The CDR3 covers 17 residues. The CDR3 loop reads CASSLGRVWDQNTEAFF. Full variable domain (rest looked up from reference TRBV7-9 and TRBJ1-1): DTGVSQNPRHKITKRGQNVTFRCDPISEHNRLYWYRQTLGQGPEFLTYFQNEAQLEKSRLLSDRFSAERPKGSFSTLEIQRTEQGDSAMYLCASSLGRVWDQNTEAFFGQGTRLTVV.

V usage is TRBV27 and J usage is TRBJ2-7. Germline CDR1 MNHEY, CDR2 SMNVEV (reference sequence). The CDR3 is 11 amino acids. The CDR3 is CASTSGGEQYF.

This rearrangement joins TRBV2 to TRBJ1-1. This CDR3 region has 13 residues. CDR1 and CDR2 from the germline V gene are SNHLY and FYNNEI. CDR3 sequence reads: CASSEGRTYTAFF.

This chain links TRBV7-2 with TRBJ1-5; absent DNA, TCRdb's TRBD1 call cannot be checked. Looked up from germline, CDR1 is SGHTA and CDR2 is FQGNSA. The CDR3 is 14 residues long. CDR3 residues: CASSSTGGRQPQHF.

This chain links TRBV12-3 or TRBV12-4 with TRBJ1-1; the TCRdb D gene call, TRBD1, has no DNA to confirm it. The CDR3 is made up of 16 amino acids. Here the CDR3 reads CASRYSGAQGNTEAFF.

V usage is TRBV20-1 and J usage is TRBJ1-5; the D gene TCRdb calls, TRBD1, cannot be checked with no DNA. Per the germline V gene, CDR1 is DFQATT and CDR2 is SNEGSKA (reference sequence). This CDR3 spans 13 amino acids. The CDR3 sequence: CSALRDPNQPQHF.

This chain links TRBV29-1 with TRBJ2-1; TCRdb's D call, TRBD1, is unchecked because there is no DNA. Per germline, CDR1 SQVTM and CDR2 ANQGSEA. The CDR3 is 13 amino acids. The CDR3 loop is CSTGTGTYNEQFF.

The chain carries TRBV29-1 and TRBJ2-1; no DNA is available, so the TRBD1 call from TCRdb remains unchecked. Per germline, CDR1 SQVTM and CDR2 ANQGSEA. This CDR3 spans 14 amino acids. CDR3 sequence reads: CSVEEGRQVGRQFF.